These 3 T cell receptor beta chains were all obtained from the same sample, sequenced in a study of HIV-infected patients and healthy controls. No cell fractionation was done, so the repertoire covers all unsorted peripheral blood T cells. cDNA was made from approximately 0.55 ug RNA using alpha and beta constant primers. Alpha and beta chain libraries were made separately by chain-specific third strand synthesis with multiplexing indices. TCRdb called the 5' RACE reads again in MiXCR, with one record for every CDR3 protein. In the table there are under 20,000 distinct CDR3 sequences, around 10% of which are singletons. The sample comprised blood. The receptor source for this set is an adult in good health.

The chain has TRBV7-2 and TRBJ2-1, with TRBD1 identical over 7 bases. V was pared by 4 bases and J by 4 bases, with 10 bases of the junction left unmatched. Looked up from germline, CDR1 is SGHTA and CDR2 is FQGNSA. The CDR3 sequence is 16 residues long. The CDR3 protein is CASSSLQGIRYNEQFF. As DNA, the CDR3 is TGTGCCAGCAGCTCCTTACAGGGGATTCGGTACAATGAGCAGTTCTTC.

The rearrangement joins TRBV19 to TRBJ1-2; no clear D. From germline, CDR1 is LNHDA and CDR2 SQIVND (reference sequence). Deletions cut 9 bases from V and 7 bases from J, with 12 bases between. The CDR3 spans 11 residues. The CDR3 region is CASLDRIGYTF. In nucleotides, the CDR3 is TGTGCCAGCCTTGACCGAATTGGCTACACCTTC.

This clonotype came up many times. This rearrangement joins TRBV6-5 to TRBJ2-1, with 7 bases matching TRBD1. Germline V gene sequence: CDR1 MNHEY, CDR2 SVGAGI. The V segment lost 2 bases and the J segment 5 bases; nucleotides outside the gene matches: 3. CDR3 size: 14 residues. CDR3 region: CASSYTTGNNEQFF. For the CDR3, the DNA is TGTGCCAGCAGTTACACGACAGGGAACAATGAGCAGTTCTTC.